This T cell receptor beta chain was sequenced in a study of beta chain features in type 1 diabetes. Study at large: The samples had approximately 110 million sorted cells examined in all. Broader study findings: Shortening of TCRB CDR3s, moderate but significant, appeared in all four CD4+ subsets of Type 1 diabetes patients.

In the case of this clone: Antigen specificity is unknown.

Every isolated RNA sample was fully reverse transcribed, so sequencing captured expressed TCRB transcripts. Clones were read by immunoSEQ multiplex PCR, and TCRdb kept only the in-frame ones, dropping some. The sample lists approximately 470,000 clones, approximately 28% occurring once. This CDR3 is built from 13 residues. V was cut by 7 bases and J by 0 bases, with 13 bases left in between. In germline, CDR1 is SQVTM, CDR2 ANQGSEA. J is TRBJ2-7 and V is TRBV29-1; D ambiguous. The receptor was isolated from a young man in good health. Sample: naive CD4+ T cells from blood. For the CDR3, the DNA is TGCAGCGGTCAAGATGGCGGCTCCTACGAGCAGTACTTC. Protein sequence: CSGQDGGSYEQYF.